These T cell receptor beta chains were read from a single sample in a study of cytomegalovirus exposure and HLA in healthy donors. Profiling relied on immunoSEQ multiplex PCR, and the TCRdb table lists in-frame clones only, not all of them. This table has fewer than 200,000 clones, less than 80% appearing once. The sequenced sample consisted of PBMCs. The receptors shown here come from a middle-aged man in good health and CMV-seronegative. The CDR3 runs from the conserved cysteine through the conserved F or W. A D gene is named only where the DNA matches it firmly. Clone size appears in some rows only: once, few, many, or a class for an expanded clone.

abundance: .; v_gene: TRBV18; d_gene: TRBD1; j_gene: TRBJ2-7; CDR3nt: TGTGCCAGCTCAGGACAGGGGAATCGCGAGCAGTACTTC; CDR3aa: CASSGQGNREQYF
abundance: .; v_gene: TRBV15; d_gene: TRBD2; j_gene: TRBJ2-3; CDR3nt: TGTGCCACCAGTCCGCGGGGGGCCAATACGCAGTATTTT; CDR3aa: CATSPRGANTQYF
abundance: .; v_gene: TRBV12-5; d_gene: TRBD1; j_gene: TRBJ1-2; CDR3nt: TGTGCTAGTGGTTTGGTACTCGGGACAGGGACGATCCATAACTATGGCTACACCTTC; CDR3aa: CASGLVLGTGTIHNYGYTF
abundance: .; v_gene: TRBV18; d_gene: TRBD2; j_gene: TRBJ2-3; CDR3nt: TGTGCCAGCTCAAAAGCGGGGGGTGGCACAGATACGCAGTATTTT; CDR3aa: CASSKAGGGTDTQYF
abundance: .; v_gene: TRBV27; d_gene: .; j_gene: TRBJ1-1; CDR3nt: TGTGCCAGCAGTCTATCCGTGTACACTGAAGCTTTCTTT; CDR3aa: CASSLSVYTEAFF
abundance: .; v_gene: TRBV30; d_gene: .; j_gene: TRBJ1-1; CDR3nt: TGTGCCTGGAGTGTACAGAGAACAACTGAAGCTTTCTTT; CDR3aa: CAWSVQRTTEAFF
abundance: few; v_gene: TRBV5-1; d_gene: .; j_gene: TRBJ1-4; CDR3nt: TGCGCCAGCAGCTTGGATCTAGGGGCTAATGAAAAACTGTTTTTT; CDR3aa: CASSLDLGANEKLFF
abundance: .; v_gene: TRBV7-9; d_gene: TRBD1; j_gene: TRBJ1-4; CDR3nt: TGTGCCAGCAGCCGGGACAGGACGAGACAGGGGGCAACTAATGAAAAACTGTTTTTT; CDR3aa: CASSRDRTRQGATNEKLFF
abundance: once; v_gene: TRBV2; d_gene: TRBD1; j_gene: TRBJ1-4; CDR3nt: TGTGCCAGCAGAAACACGGGACAGGCAAATGAAAAACTGTTTTTT; CDR3aa: CASRNTGQANEKLFF
abundance: few; v_gene: TRBV5-1; d_gene: .; j_gene: TRBJ2-5; CDR3nt: TGCGCCAGCAGCTTTGAGACCCGGGGGACCCAGTACTTC; CDR3aa: CASSFETRGTQYF
abundance: .; v_gene: TRBV10-2; d_gene: .; j_gene: TRBJ2-2; CDR3nt: TGCGCCAGCAGTGAGTCGGGCACAAACACCGGGGAGCTGTTTTTT; CDR3aa: CASSESGTNTGELFF
abundance: once; v_gene: TRBV28; d_gene: .; j_gene: TRBJ2-5; CDR3nt: TGTGCCAGCAGTTTGCGGCCGGAAGAGACCCAGTACTTC; CDR3aa: CASSLRPEETQYF
abundance: .; v_gene: TRBV5-4; d_gene: TRBD1; j_gene: TRBJ2-7; CDR3nt: TGTGCCAGCAGCTTGGCCGGGACAGGGACCTACGAGCAGTACTTC; CDR3aa: CASSLAGTGTYEQYF
abundance: .; v_gene: TRBV4-1; d_gene: TRBD1; j_gene: TRBJ1-1; CDR3nt: TGCGCCAGCAGCCTGGCCGGACAGGGGAGCACTGAAGCTTTCTTT; CDR3aa: CASSLAGQGSTEAFF
abundance: .; v_gene: TRBV5-5; d_gene: .; j_gene: TRBJ1-5; CDR3nt: TGTGTCAGCAGCTTGTTCGGTGGCAATCAGCCCCAGCATTTT; CDR3aa: CVSSLFGGNQPQHF
abundance: .; v_gene: TRBV6-1; d_gene: .; j_gene: TRBJ1-2; CDR3nt: TGTGCCAGCACTTCCCACGACAGGAGGTTTATTGGCTACACCTTC; CDR3aa: CASTSHDRRFIGYTF
abundance: .; v_gene: TRBV19; d_gene: .; j_gene: TRBJ1-1; CDR3nt: TGTGCCAGTAAAAGTCCCGGCAGGGTGTGGACTGAAGCTTTCTTT; CDR3aa: CASKSPGRVWTEAFF
abundance: .; v_gene: TRBV4-1; d_gene: .; j_gene: TRBJ2-7; CDR3nt: TGCGCCAGCAGCCCGATTTTGAGGGTCCCCAACGAGCAGTACTTC; CDR3aa: CASSPILRVPNEQYF
abundance: .; v_gene: TRBV18; d_gene: TRBD1; j_gene: TRBJ1-4; CDR3nt: TGTGCCAGCTCACCGGGACAGGGCAATGAAAAACTGTTTTTT; CDR3aa: CASSPGQGNEKLFF
abundance: .; v_gene: TRBV11-1; d_gene: TRBD2; j_gene: TRBJ2-5; CDR3nt: TGTGCCAGCAGCAATGGACTAGCAGGGGAGACCCAGTACTTC; CDR3aa: CASSNGLAGETQYF
abundance: .; v_gene: TRBV29-1; d_gene: .; j_gene: TRBJ1-5; CDR3nt: TGCAGCGTTGGGCTTGCGGGCAATCAGCCCCAGCATTTT; CDR3aa: CSVGLAGNQPQHF
abundance: .; v_gene: TRBV10-3; d_gene: .; j_gene: TRBJ2-7; CDR3nt: TGTGCCATCAGTGAGATGCTGGCAGGGAGGGAGCAGTACTTC; CDR3aa: CAISEMLAGREQYF
abundance: .; v_gene: TRBV5-1; d_gene: TRBD2; j_gene: TRBJ2-1; CDR3nt: TGCGCCAGCAGTATTAGCGGGGGGGCCAATGAGCAGTTCTTC; CDR3aa: CASSISGGANEQFF
abundance: .; v_gene: TRBV7-9; d_gene: .; j_gene: TRBJ2-6; CDR3nt: TGTGCCAGCAGCTTACGTCTTCCCCAGGGGGCCAACGTCCTGACTTTC; CDR3aa: CASSLRLPQGANVLTF
abundance: .; v_gene: TRBV6-5; d_gene: TRBD1; j_gene: TRBJ1-2; CDR3nt: TGTGCCAGCAGACTACAGGGGGCTGGCTACACCTTC; CDR3aa: CASRLQGAGYTF
abundance: .; v_gene: TRBV4-2; d_gene: .; j_gene: TRBJ2-7; CDR3nt: TGTGCCAGCAGCCAAATTGTCTCAGGGGAGCTCTACGAGCAGTACTTC; CDR3aa: CASSQIVSGELYEQYF
abundance: few; v_gene: TRBV5-5; d_gene: TRBD1; j_gene: TRBJ1-3; CDR3nt: TGTGCCAGCAGCTGGACAGGGAGCTCTGGAAACACCATATATTTT; CDR3aa: CASSWTGSSGNTIYF
abundance: .; v_gene: TRBV5-1; d_gene: TRBD1; j_gene: TRBJ2-2; CDR3nt: TGCGCCAGCAGCTTGACAGGGGCGACCGGGGAGCTGTTTTTT; CDR3aa: CASSLTGATGELFF